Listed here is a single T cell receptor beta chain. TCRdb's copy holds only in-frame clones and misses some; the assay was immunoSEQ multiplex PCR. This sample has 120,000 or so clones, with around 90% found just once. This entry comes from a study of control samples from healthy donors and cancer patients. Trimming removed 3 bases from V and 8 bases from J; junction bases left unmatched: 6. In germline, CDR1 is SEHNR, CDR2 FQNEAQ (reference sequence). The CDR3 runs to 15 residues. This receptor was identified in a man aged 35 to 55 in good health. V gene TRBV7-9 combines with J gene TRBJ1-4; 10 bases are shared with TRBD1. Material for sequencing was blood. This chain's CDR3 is CASSLDRGNNEKLFF. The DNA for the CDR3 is TGTGCCAGCAGCTTGGACAGGGGGAATAACGAAAAACTGTTTTTT.